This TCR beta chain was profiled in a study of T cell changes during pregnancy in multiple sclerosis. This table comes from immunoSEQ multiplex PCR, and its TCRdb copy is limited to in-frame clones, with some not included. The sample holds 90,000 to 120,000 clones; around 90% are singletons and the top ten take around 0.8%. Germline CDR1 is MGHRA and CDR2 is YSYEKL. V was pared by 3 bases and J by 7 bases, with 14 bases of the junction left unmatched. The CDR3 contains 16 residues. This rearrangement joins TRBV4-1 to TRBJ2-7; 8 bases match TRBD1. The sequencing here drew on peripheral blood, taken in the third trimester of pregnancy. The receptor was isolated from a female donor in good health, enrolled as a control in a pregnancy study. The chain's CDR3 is CASSQFLTTGDGEQYF. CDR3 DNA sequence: TGCGCCAGCAGCCAGTTCCTAACGACAGGGGACGGGGAGCAGTACTTC.